This TCR beta chain originates from a study of response to subunit inactivated influenza vaccine. TCRdb fed the RT-PCR reads into MiXCR, producing one record per CDR3 protein. Of over 800,000 distinct CDR3 sequences listed, 21% are singletons. There are a few counts of this clonotype. Its antigen is as yet unknown. V lost 5 bases and J 8 bases, leaving 10 bases between the germline ends. The CDR3 runs 13 residues. Whole-study results and caveats: It was the authors' suggestion that each seasonal influenza vaccination recruits few new T cells.

The sequence was collected from a man in his forties or fifties who received an inactivated influenza vaccine. The sample here was PBMCs from blood, taken about 5 days after vaccination. This chain links TRBV12-3 or TRBV12-4 with TRBJ1-6; perhaps TRBD1 as D (5 bases). The CDR3: CASSPRDHSPLHF. In DNA, the CDR3 is TGTGCCAGCAGTCCCAGGGACCATTCACCCCTCCACTTT.